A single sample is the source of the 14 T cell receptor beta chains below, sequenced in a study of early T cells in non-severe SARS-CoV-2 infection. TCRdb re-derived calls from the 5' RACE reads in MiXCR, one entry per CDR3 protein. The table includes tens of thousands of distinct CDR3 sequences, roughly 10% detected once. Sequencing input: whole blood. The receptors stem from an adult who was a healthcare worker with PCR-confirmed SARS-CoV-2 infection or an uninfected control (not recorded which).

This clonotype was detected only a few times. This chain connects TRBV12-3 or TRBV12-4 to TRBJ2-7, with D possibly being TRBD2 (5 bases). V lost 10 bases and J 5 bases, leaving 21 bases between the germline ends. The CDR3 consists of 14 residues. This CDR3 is CATQGSWEYDEQYF. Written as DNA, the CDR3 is TGTGCCACCCAAGGCAGCTGGGAGTATGACGAGCAGTACTTC.

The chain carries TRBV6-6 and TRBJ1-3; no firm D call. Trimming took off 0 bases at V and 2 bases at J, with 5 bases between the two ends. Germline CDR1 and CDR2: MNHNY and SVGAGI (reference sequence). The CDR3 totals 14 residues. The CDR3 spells CASSYSRPGNTIYF. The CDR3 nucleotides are TGTGCCAGCAGTTACTCAAGACCTGGAAACACCATATATTTT.

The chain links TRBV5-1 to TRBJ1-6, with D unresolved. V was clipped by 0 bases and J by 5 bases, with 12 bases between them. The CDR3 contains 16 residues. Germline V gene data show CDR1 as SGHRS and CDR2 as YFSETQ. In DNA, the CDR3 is TGCGCCAGCAGCTTGGGTGCCACTGTAGATAATTCACCCCTCCACTTT. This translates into CASSLGATVDNSPLHF.

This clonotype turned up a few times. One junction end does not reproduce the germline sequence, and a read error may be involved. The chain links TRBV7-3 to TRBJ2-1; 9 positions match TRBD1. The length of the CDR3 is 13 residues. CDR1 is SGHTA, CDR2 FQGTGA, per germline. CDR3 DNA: TGTGCCAGCAGCTTAACCTACCGGGACAGGGTGCTCTTC. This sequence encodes CASSLTYRDRVLF.

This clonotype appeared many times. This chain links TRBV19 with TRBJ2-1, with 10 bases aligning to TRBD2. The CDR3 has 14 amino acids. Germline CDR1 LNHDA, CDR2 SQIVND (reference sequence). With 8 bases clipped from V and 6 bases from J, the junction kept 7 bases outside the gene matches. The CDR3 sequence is CASYSAGGVNEQFF. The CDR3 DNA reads TGTGCCAGTTATTCAGCGGGAGGGGTCAATGAGCAGTTCTTC. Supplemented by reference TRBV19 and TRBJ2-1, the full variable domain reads DGGITQSPKYLFRKEGQNVTLSCEQNLNHDAMYWYRQDPGQGLRLIYYSQIVNDFQKGDIAEGYSVSREKKESFPLTVTSAQKNPTAFYLCASYSAGGVNEQFFGPGTRLTVL.

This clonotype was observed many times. CDR3 DNA sequence: TGTGCCAGCAGTGGACAGGGGTTCTACGAGCAGTACTTC. Its protein is CASSGQGFYEQYF. The chain links TRBV2 to TRBJ2-7; TRBD1 matches 8 bases. The trim removed 4 bases at V and 3 bases at J, leaving 2 bases unmatched. The CDR3 covers 13 residues. CDR1 and CDR2 from the germline V gene are SNHLY and FYNNEI.

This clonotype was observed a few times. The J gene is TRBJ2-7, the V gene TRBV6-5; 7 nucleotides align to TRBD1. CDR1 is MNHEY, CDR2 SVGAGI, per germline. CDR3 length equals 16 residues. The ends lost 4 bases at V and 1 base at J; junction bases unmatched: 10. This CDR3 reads CASSSRQGRGSYEQYF. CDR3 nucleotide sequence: TGTGCCAGCAGTTCCCGACAGGGCAGAGGATCCTACGAGCAGTACTTC.

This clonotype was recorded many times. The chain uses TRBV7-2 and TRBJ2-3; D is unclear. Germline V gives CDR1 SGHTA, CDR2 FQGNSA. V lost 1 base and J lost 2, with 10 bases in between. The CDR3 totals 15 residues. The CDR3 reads CASSLGLYNTDTQYF. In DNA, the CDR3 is TGTGCCAGCAGCTTAGGATTGTACAACACAGATACGCAGTATTTT.

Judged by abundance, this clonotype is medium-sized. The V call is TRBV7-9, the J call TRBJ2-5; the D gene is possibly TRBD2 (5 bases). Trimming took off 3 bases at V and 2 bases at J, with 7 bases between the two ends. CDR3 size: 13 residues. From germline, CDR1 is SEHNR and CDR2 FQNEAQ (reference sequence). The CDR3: CASSFSAQETQYF. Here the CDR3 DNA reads TGTGCCAGCAGCTTTAGCGCTCAAGAGACCCAGTACTTC. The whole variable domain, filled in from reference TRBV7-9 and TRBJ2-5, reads DTGVSQNPRHKITKRGQNVTFRCDPISEHNRLYWYRQTLGQGPEFLTYFQNEAQLEKSRLLSDRFSAERPKGSFSTLEIQRTEQGDSAMYLCASSFSAQETQYFGPGTRLLVL.

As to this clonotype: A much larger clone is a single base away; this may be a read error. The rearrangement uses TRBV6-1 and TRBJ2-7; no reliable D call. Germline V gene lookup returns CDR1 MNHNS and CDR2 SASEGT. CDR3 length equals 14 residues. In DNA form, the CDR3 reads TGTGCCAGCAGTGAAAGATACGTACCCTACGAGCAGCACTTC. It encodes CASSERYVPYEQHF.

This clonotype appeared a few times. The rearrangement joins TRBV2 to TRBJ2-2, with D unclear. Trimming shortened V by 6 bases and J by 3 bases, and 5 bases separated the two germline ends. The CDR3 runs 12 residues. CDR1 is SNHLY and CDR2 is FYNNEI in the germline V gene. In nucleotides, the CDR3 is TGTGCCAGCAGGCCTTACACCGGGGAGCTGTTTTTT. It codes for CASRPYTGELFF.

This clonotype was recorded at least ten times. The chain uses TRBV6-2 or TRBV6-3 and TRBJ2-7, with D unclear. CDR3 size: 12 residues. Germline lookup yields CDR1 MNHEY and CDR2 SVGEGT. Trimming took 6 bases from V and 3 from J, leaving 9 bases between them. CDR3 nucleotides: TGTGCCAGCAGGGGCCCGCTCTACGAGCAGTACTTC. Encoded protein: CASRGPLYEQYF.

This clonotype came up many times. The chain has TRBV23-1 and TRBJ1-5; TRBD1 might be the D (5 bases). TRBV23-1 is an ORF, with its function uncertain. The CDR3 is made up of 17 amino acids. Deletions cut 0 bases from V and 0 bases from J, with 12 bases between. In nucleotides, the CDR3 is TGCGCCAGCAGTCAATCCGGGGCAGAACCTAGCAATCAGCCCCAGCATTTT. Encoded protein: CASSQSGAEPSNQPQHF.

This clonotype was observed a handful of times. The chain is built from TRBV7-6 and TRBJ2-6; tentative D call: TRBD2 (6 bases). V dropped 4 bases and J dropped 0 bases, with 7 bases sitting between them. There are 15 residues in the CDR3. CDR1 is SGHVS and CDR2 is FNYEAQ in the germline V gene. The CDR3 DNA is TGTGCCAGCAGCTATAGCGGCTCTGGGGCCAACGTCCTGACTTTC. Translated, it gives CASSYSGSGANVLTF.